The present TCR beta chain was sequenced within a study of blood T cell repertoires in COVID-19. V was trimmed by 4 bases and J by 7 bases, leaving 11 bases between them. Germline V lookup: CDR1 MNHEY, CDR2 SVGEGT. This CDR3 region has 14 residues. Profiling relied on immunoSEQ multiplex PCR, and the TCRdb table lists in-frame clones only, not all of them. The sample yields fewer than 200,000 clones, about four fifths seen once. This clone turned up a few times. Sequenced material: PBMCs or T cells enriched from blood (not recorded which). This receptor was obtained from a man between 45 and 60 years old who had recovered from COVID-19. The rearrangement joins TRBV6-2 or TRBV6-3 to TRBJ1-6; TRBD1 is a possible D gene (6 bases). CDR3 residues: CASSSRTENSPLHF. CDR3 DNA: TGTGCCAGCAGTTCAAGGACAGAAAATTCACCCCTCCACTTT.